The present entry profiles one TCR beta chain with its context. The repertoire was sequenced with immunoSEQ multiplex PCR; TCRdb's copy has only in-frame clones and lacks some. The top ten hold over 7% of the sample, which has some 160,000 clones, 79% seen once. This sample was taken from a study of blood T cell repertoires in COVID-19. Study details: COVID-19 samples from acute and convalescent phases originated in the United States, Italy and Spain. PBMCs, B-cell-depleted T cells, or T cells were the source of the cDNA or gDNA that made up the material.

The CDR3 runs to 17 residues. The trim removed 1 base at V and 5 bases at J, leaving 5 bases unmatched. CDR1 is MGHRA, CDR2 YSYEKL, per germline. The chain carries TRBV4-1 and TRBJ2-5; TRBD2 matches at 15 bases. The sample consisted of peripheral blood. The clonotype comes from a man aged 45 to 65 with active or convalescent COVID-19. The DNA of the CDR3 is TGCGCCAGCAGCCAAGTGGGACTAGCGGGAGGAGTGGAGACCCAGTACTTC. It codes for CASSQVGLAGGVETQYF.